The 8 T cell receptor beta chains given below trace back to one sample, sequenced in a study of CD8 T cells in Susac syndrome. RNA totalling about 0.45 to 1 ug underwent reverse transcription with random hexamers. TCRdb ran MiXCR on the immunoSEQ multiplex PCR reads and lists one entry per CDR3 protein. This sample has around 280,000 distinct CDR3 sequences; around 90% occur once, and the top ten carry roughly 0.064%. The sample comprised CD4+ T cells from PBMCs. These receptors all stem from a human donor with multiple sclerosis.

The J gene is TRBJ1-5, the V gene TRBV15, with 7 positions matching TRBD1. The CDR3 is made up of 16 amino acids. V lost 0 bases to trimming and J lost 6 bases; unmatched junction nucleotides: 8. In germline, CDR1 is LNHNV, CDR2 YYDKDF (reference sequence). CDR3 in amino acids: CATSRDQGRGIQPQHF. The CDR3 coding sequence is TGTGCCACCAGCAGAGATCAAGGCAGGGGGATTCAGCCCCAGCATTTT. The variable domain in full, with the rest retrieved from reference TRBV15 and TRBJ1-5, is DAMVIQNPRYQVTQFGKPVTLSCSQTLNHNVMYWYQQKSSQAPKLLFHYYDKDFNNEADTPDNFQSRRPNTSFCFLDIRSPGLGDTAMYLCATSRDQGRGIQPQHFGDGTRLSIL.

The CDR3 DNA follows: TGTGCTGGGCGCGGGACTGAAGCTTTCTTT. This gives the protein CAGRGTEAFF. The rearrangement links TRBV7-7 to TRBJ1-1; no firm D call. There are 10 residues in the CDR3. Looked up from germline, CDR1 is SSHAT and CDR2 is FNYEAQ (reference sequence).

DNA of the CDR3: TGTGCCATCAGTGCGGCAGGGGGCTACAATGAGCAGTTCTTC. Amino acids: CAISAAGGYNEQFF. This chain connects TRBV10-3 to TRBJ2-1; TRBD1 agrees at 7 bases. V dropped 4 bases and J dropped 3; count of bases not matched to a gene: 3. There are 14 residues in the CDR3. Germline assignment: CDR1 ENHRY and CDR2 SYGVKD.

This clonotype was found once. The V and J genes are TRBV20-1 and TRBJ1-5; no reliable D call. Germline CDR1 DFQATT, CDR2 SNEGSKA (reference sequence). The length of the CDR3 is 15 residues. V dropped 3 bases and J dropped 4 bases, with 16 bases sitting between them. CDR3 protein: CSARILGSANQPQHF. The CDR3 bases are TGCAGTGCTAGGATACTTGGGTCGGCGAATCAGCCCCAGCATTTT.

The gene calls are TRBV9 and TRBJ2-2; the D is unclear. CDR3 length: 12 amino acids. V lost 3 bases, J lost 7 bases, and 7 bases lay in between. Germline V gene lookup returns CDR1 SGDLS and CDR2 YYNGEE. Here the CDR3 reads CASSGQIGELFF. The CDR3 region has the DNA TGTGCCAGCAGCGGACAAATCGGGGAGCTGTTTTTT. The full variable domain, in which reference TRBV9 and TRBJ2-2 provide the parts outside the CDR3, is DSGVTQTPKHLITATGQRVTLRCSPRSGDLSVYWYQQSLDQGLQFLIQYYNGEERAKGNILERFSAQQFPDLHSELNLSSLELGDSALYFCASSGQIGELFFGEGSRLTVL.

This chain uses TRBV19 with TRBJ1-3, with a tentative D call TRBD1 (6 bases). Trimming shortened V by 5 bases and J by 2 bases, and 19 bases separated the two germline ends. The CDR3 runs to 17 residues. Germline V lookup: CDR1 LNHDA, CDR2 SQIVND (reference sequence). The CDR3 DNA reads TGTGCCAGTAGTTCCCAGGGGAGAGGCCGTACTGGAAACACCATATATTTT. Translating it yields CASSSQGRGRTGNTIYF.

The rearrangement links TRBV23-1 to TRBJ1-5; D might be TRBD1 (5 bases). TRBV23-1 is an ORF, and what it does is uncertain. Trimming shortened V by 4 bases and J by 0 bases, and 16 bases separated the two germline ends. The CDR3 runs to 17 residues. The CDR3 is CASSLQGQGSSNQPQHF. The CDR3 bases are TGCGCCAGCAGTCTTCAAGGTCAGGGTTCTAGCAATCAGCCCCAGCATTTT.

The CDR3 reads CASSFHGGGNEQFF. The CDR3 coding sequence is TGTGCCAGCAGCTTCCATGGGGGCGGCAATGAGCAGTTCTTC. The chain recombines TRBV7-9 with TRBJ2-1, with D possibly being TRBD1 (6 bases). The ends were cut back, 3 bases at V and 6 bases at J, with 12 bases in the middle. The germline CDR1 and CDR2 sequences are SEHNR and FQNEAQ (reference sequence). This CDR3 has 14 amino acids.